Detailed here is one T cell receptor (beta chain). This sample is part of a study of control samples from healthy donors and cancer patients. V was cut by 7 bases and J by 5 bases, with 14 bases left in between. Germline assignment: CDR1 MNHEY and CDR2 SVGAGI. CDR3 length: 13 amino acids. Clones were read by immunoSEQ multiplex PCR, and TCRdb kept only the in-frame ones, dropping some. Among approximately 88,000 clones, 80% to 95% were seen once, and the ten largest hold over 0.75%. This sequence joins TRBV6-5 and TRBJ2-5; D not resolved. The sequenced sample was blood. The sequence came from a woman aged 25 to 39 in good health. The DNA for the CDR3 is TGTGCCAGCATCGAAGGGATCAGGGAGACCCAGTACTTC. Its translation: CASIEGIRETQYF.